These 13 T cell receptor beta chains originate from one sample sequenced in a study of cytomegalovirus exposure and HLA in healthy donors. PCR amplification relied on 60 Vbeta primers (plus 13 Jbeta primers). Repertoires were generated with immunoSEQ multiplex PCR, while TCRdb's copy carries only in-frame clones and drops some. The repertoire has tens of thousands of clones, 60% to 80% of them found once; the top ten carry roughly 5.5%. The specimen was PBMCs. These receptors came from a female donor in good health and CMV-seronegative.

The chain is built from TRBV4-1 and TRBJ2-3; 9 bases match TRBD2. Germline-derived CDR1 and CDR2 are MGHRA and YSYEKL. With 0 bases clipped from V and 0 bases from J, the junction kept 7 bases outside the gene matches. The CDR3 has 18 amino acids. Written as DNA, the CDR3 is TGCGCCAGCAGCCAAGAGTCGCTAGCGGGGCGTAGCACAGATACGCAGTATTTT. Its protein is CASSQESLAGRSTDTQYF.

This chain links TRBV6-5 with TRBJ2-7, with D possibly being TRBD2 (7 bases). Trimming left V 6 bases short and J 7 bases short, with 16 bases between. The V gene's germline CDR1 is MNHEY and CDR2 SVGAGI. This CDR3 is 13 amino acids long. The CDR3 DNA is TGTGCCAGCAGGGAGGGGGGGGCGGGGGAGCAGTACTTC. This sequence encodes CASREGGAGEQYF.

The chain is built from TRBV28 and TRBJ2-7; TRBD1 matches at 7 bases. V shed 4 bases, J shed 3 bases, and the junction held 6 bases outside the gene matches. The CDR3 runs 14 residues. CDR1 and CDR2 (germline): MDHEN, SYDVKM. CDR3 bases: TGTGCCAGCAGTTCCCGACGGGACAGCTACGAGCAGTACTTC. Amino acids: CASSSRRDSYEQYF.

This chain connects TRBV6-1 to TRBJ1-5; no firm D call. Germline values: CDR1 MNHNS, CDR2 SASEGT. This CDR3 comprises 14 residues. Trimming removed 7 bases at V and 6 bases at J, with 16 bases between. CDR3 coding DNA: TGTGCCAGCACCCGGGTCTTAGTGGGTCAGCCCCAGCATTTT. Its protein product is CASTRVLVGQPQHF.

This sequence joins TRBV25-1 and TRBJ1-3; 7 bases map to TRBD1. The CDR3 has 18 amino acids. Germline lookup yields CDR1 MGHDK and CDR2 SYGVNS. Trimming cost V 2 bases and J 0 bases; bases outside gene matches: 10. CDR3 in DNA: TGTGCCAGCAGTGAAGGGGGCAGGGGGTCGCTCTCTGGAAACACCATATATTTT. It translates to CASSEGGRGSLSGNTIYF.

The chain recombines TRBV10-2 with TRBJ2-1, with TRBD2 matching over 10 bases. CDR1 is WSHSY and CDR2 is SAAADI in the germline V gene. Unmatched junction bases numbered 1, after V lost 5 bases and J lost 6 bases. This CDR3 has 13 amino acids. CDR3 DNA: TGCGCCAGCAGTAGCGGGAGGGGCAATGAGCAGTTCTTC. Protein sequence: CASSSGRGNEQFF.

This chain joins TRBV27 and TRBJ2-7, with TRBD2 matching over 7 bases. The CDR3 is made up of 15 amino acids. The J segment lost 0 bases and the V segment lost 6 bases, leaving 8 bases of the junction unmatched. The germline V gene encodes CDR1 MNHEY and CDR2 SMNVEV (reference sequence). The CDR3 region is CASSSTSAYSYEQYF. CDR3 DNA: TGTGCCAGCAGCTCAACTAGCGCTTACTCCTACGAGCAGTACTTC.

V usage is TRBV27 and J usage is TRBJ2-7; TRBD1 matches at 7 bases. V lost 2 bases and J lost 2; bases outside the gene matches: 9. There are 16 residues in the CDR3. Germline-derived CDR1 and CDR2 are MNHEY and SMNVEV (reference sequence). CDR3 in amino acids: CASSLKFPGGTYEQYF. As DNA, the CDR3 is TGTGCCAGCAGTTTAAAATTCCCAGGGGGAACCTACGAGCAGTACTTC.

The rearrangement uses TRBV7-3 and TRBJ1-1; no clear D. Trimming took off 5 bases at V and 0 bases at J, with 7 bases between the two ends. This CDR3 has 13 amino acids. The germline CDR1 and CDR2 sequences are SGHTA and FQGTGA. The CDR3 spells CASSIGMNTEAFF. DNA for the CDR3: TGTGCCAGCAGCATTGGCATGAACACTGAAGCTTTCTTT. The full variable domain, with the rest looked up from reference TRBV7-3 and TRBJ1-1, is GAGVSQTPSNKVTEKGKYVELRCDPISGHTALYWYRQSLGQGPEFLIYFQGTGAADDSGLPNDRFFAVRPEGSVSTLKIQRTERGDSAVYLCASSIGMNTEAFFGQGTRLTVV.

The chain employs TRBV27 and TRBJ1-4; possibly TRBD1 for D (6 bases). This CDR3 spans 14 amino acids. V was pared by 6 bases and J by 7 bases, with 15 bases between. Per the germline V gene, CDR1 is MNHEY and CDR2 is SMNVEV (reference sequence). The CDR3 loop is CASSHPGEGEKLFF. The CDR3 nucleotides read TGTGCCAGCAGCCACCCAGGGGAGGGTGAAAAACTGTTTTTT.

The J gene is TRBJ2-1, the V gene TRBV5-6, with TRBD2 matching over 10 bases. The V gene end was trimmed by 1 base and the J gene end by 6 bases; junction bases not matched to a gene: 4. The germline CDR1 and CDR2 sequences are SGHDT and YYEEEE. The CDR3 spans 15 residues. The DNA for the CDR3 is TGTGCCAGCAGCTTGAAGGCTAGCGGGAGCAATGAGCAGTTCTTC. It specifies CASSLKASGSNEQFF.

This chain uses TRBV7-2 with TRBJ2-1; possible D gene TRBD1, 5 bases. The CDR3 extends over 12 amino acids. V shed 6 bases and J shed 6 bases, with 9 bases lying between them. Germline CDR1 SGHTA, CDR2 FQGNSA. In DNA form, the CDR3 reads TGTGCCAGCAGACAAAGGGGCAATGAGCAGTTCTTC. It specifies CASRQRGNEQFF.

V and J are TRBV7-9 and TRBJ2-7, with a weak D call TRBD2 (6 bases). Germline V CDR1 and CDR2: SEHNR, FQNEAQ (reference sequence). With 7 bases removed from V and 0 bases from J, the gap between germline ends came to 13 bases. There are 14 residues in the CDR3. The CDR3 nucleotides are TGTGCCAGCATCCGTAGCGGTCACTCCTACGAGCAGTACTTC. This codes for CASIRSGHSYEQYF.